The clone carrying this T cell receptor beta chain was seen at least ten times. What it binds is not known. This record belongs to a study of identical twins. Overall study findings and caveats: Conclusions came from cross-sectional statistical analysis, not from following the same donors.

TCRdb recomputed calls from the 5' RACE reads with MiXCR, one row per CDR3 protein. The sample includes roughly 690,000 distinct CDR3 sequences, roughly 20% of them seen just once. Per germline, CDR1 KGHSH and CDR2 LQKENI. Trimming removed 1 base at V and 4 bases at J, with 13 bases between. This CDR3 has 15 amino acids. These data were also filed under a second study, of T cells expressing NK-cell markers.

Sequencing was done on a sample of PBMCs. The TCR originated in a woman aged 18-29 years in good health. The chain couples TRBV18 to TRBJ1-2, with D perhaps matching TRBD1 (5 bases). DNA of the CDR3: TGTGCCAGCTCACCACAAGGGCAGGGTCTCTATGGCTACACCTTC. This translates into CASSPQGQGLYGYTF.